The 7 T cell receptor beta chains given below trace back to one sample, sequenced in a study of shared clonotypes between healthy human individuals. Sequenced by immunoSEQ multiplex PCR; TCRdb stores in-frame clones only, minus some. The table has 300,000 or so clones, around 74% seen once. Material for sequencing was memory CD4+ T cells sorted from blood. Documented subset: CD45RA-negative fraction. The receptor source for this set is a man aged 25-40 years in good health.

The chain links TRBV19 to TRBJ2-2; no reliable D call. This CDR3 has 15 amino acids. Per the germline V gene, CDR1 is LNHDA and CDR2 is SQIVND (reference sequence). Trimming shortened V by 3 bases and J by 5 bases, and 13 bases separated the two germline ends. As DNA, the CDR3 is TGTGCCAGTAGTATTTCAGGCGGATCGACCGGGGAGCTGTTTTTT. Residues: CASSISGGSTGELFF.

The chain uses TRBV27 and TRBJ1-4; TRBD1 aligns across 9 bases. Germline loops: CDR1 MNHEY, CDR2 SMNVEV (reference sequence). The CDR3 covers 15 residues. J was trimmed by 7 bases and V by 5 bases; bases with no gene match: 8. The CDR3 is CASSPGTGMREKLFF. The CDR3 coding sequence is TGTGCCAGCAGTCCCGGGACAGGGATGCGTGAAAAACTGTTTTTT.

V is TRBV10-3 and J is TRBJ2-2, with 8 bases fitting TRBD2. Germline V gene sequence: CDR1 ENHRY, CDR2 SYGVKD. J was trimmed by 5 bases and V by 4 bases; bases with no gene match: 9. The CDR3 is 16 amino acids. The CDR3 is CAISGGLVGRTGELFF. The CDR3 nucleotides read TGTGCCATCAGTGGGGGACTAGTGGGTCGGACCGGGGAGCTGTTTTTT.

This chain connects TRBV7-2 to TRBJ1-1; D unclear. This CDR3 comprises 12 residues. V lost 5 bases and J 1 base, leaving 5 bases between the germline ends. Per germline, CDR1 SGHTA and CDR2 FQGNSA. The CDR3: CASSPQNTEAFF. The CDR3 DNA sequence: TGTGCCAGCAGCCCCCAGAACACTGAAGCTTTCTTT.

The CDR3, as DNA: TGTGCCAGCAGTCTACCCGGGACGGGTGAGACCCAGTACTTC. Amino acids: CASSLPGTGETQYF. The chain recombines TRBV28 with TRBJ2-5; D is possibly TRBD1 or TRBD2 (5 bases each). CDR1 and CDR2 from the germline V gene are MDHEN and SYDVKM. The CDR3 length is 14 residues. Trimming removed 5 bases at V and 5 bases at J, with 15 bases between. Full variable domain (outside the CDR3, taken from reference TRBV28 and TRBJ2-5): DVKVTQSSRYLVKRTGEKVFLECVQDMDHENMFWYRQDPGLGLRLIYFSYDVKMKEKGDIPEGYSVSREKKERFSLILESASTNQTSMYLCASSLPGTGETQYFGPGTRLLVL.

CDR3 nucleotide sequence: TGCGCCAGCAGCTTGGCCGGGACAGGGGGCACTGAAGCTTTCTTT. This gives the protein CASSLAGTGGTEAFF. The chain combines TRBV5-1 with TRBJ1-1; TRBD1 aligns across 11 bases. This CDR3 is 15 amino acids long. Germline CDR1 and CDR2: SGHRS and YFSETQ. J lost 4 bases, V lost 0 bases, and 2 bases had no gene match. The entire variable domain, with the rest obtained from reference TRBV5-1 and TRBJ1-1, is as follows: KAGVTQTPRYLIKTRGQQVTLSCSPISGHRSVSWYQQTPGQGLQFLFEYFSETQRNKGNFPGRFSGRQFSNSRSEMNVSTLELGDSALYLCASSLAGTGGTEAFFGQGTRLTVV.

The chain combines TRBV30 with TRBJ2-5; no reliable D call. In germline, CDR1 is GTSNPN, CDR2 SVGIG (reference sequence). V was clipped by 2 bases and J by 0 bases, with 13 bases between them. This CDR3 has 15 amino acids. The CDR3 sequence is CAWSNRPMYQETQYF. In nucleotides, the CDR3 is TGTGCCTGGAGTAACCGCCCCATGTACCAAGAGACCCAGTACTTC.